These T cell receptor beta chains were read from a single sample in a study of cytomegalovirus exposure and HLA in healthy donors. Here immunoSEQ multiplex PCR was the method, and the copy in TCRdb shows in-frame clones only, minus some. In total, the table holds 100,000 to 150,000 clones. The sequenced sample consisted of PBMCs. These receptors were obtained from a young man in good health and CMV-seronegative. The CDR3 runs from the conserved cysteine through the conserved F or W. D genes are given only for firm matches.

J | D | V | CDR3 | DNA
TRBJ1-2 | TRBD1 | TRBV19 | CASSILTGAGGYTF | TGTGCCAGTAGTATCTTGACAGGGGCAGGAGGCTACACCTTC
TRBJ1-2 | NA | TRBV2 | CASSDNRGYTF | TGTGCCAGCAGTGACAATAGAGGCTACACCTTC
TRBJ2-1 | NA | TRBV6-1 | CASSNIGNYNEQFF | TGTGCCAGCAGTAACATCGGGAATTACAATGAGCAGTTCTTC
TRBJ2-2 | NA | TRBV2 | CASTGGTGSTGELFF | TGTGCCAGTACGGGGGGGACAGGGAGCACCGGGGAGCTGTTTTTT
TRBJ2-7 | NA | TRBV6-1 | CASSEGWGVHDAYEQYF | TGTGCCAGCAGTGAAGGGTGGGGGGTACACGACGCCTACGAGCAGTACTTC
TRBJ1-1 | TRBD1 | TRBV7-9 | CASSLEGASTDTSFF | TGTGCCAGCAGCCTAGAGGGGGCTTCGACTGACACTTCATTCTTT
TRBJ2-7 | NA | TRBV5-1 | CASSSDVETYEQYF | TGCGCCAGCAGCTCCGATGTGGAGACCTACGAGCAGTACTTC
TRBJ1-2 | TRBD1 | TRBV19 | CASSPAGTGFRGYTF | TGTGCCAGCTCCCCGGCCGGGACAGGGTTTCGGGGCTACACCTTC
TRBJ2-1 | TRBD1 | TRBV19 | CASSIRFVQGVNEQFF | TGTGCCAGTAGTATCCGTTTCGTTCAGGGGGTTAATGAGCAGTTCTTC
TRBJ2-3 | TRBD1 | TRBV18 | CASSQGAQDTQYF | TGTGCCAGCTCACAGGGGGCCCAAGATACGCAGTATTTT
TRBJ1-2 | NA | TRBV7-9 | CASSLGAATYYGYTF | TGTGCCAGCAGCTTAGGGGCAGCCACTTACTATGGCTACACCTTC
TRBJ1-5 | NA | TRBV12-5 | CASGPPGPAAFNQPQHF | TGTGCTAGTGGTCCTCCAGGCCCTGCCGCGTTCAATCAGCCCCAGCATTTT
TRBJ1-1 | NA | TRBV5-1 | CASSPYGDTNTEAFF | TGCGCCAGCAGCCCGTACGGTGACACGAACACTGAAGCTTTCTTT
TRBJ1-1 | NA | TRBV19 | CASRSGRNTEAFF | TGTGCCAGTCGAAGTGGGAGGAACACTGAAGCTTTCTTT
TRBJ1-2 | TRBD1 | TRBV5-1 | CASSLTGRDGYTF | TGCGCCAGCAGCCTGACAGGGCGAGATGGCTACACCTTC
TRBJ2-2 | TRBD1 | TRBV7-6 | CASSDKTGEGELFF | TGTGCCAGCAGCGATAAGACAGGGGAGGGGGAGCTGTTTTTT
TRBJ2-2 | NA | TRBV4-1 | CASSQQGNTGELFF | TGCGCCAGCAGTCAACAGGGTAACACCGGGGAGCTGTTTTTT
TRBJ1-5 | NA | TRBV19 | CASSTYRDSNQPQHF | TGTGCCAGTAGTACGTACAGGGATAGCAATCAGCCCCAGCATTTT
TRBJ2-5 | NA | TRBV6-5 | CASSSGETQYF | TGTGCCAGCAGTTCAGGAGAGACCCAGTACTTC
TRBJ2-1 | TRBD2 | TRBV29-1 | CSVELAGGRIF | TGCAGCGTTGAACTAGCGGGAGGACGGATCTTC
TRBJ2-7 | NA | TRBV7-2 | CASSFPNGWVGEQYF | TGTGCCAGCAGTTTTCCCAACGGGTGGGTTGGCGAGCAGTACTTC
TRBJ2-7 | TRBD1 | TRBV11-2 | CASSQDRGNYEQYF | TGTGCCAGCAGCCAGGACAGGGGGAATTACGAGCAGTACTTC
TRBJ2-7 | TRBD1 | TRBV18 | CASSPGDRDSEQYF | TGTGCCAGCTCACCAGGGGACAGGGATAGCGAGCAGTACTTC
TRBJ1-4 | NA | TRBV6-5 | CASSNTGRGKLFF | TGTGCCAGCAGCAACACTGGAAGAGGGAAACTGTTTTTT
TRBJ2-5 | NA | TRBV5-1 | CASSFGGNQETQYF | TGCGCCAGCAGCTTCGGCGGGAACCAAGAGACCCAGTACTTC
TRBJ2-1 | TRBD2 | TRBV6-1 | CASSEATSGSHEQFF | TGTGCCAGCAGTGAAGCGACTAGCGGGAGCCATGAGCAGTTCTTC
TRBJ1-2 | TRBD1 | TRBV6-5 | CASTSEWDRNYGYTF | TGTGCCAGCACTTCAGAATGGGACAGAAACTATGGCTACACCTTC
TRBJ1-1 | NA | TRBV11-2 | CASSLGEGTEAFF | TGTGCCAGCAGCTTAGGTGAGGGCACTGAAGCTTTCTTT
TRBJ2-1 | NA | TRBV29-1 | CSVEGVLRSSYNEQFF | TGCAGCGTTGAAGGGGTGTTGCGGAGCTCCTACAATGAGCAGTTCTTC
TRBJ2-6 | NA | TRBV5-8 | CASTGYSGANVLTF | TGTGCCAGTACAGGGTACTCTGGGGCCAACGTCCTGACTTTC
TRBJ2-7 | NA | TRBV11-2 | CASSLGDKLIEQYF | TGTGCCAGCAGCTTAGGAGACAAACTTATCGAGCAGTACTTC
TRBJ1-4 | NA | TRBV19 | CASKERTRNEKLFF | TGTGCCAGTAAGGAAAGGACTAGAAATGAAAAACTGTTTTTT
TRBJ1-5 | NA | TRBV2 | CASTEEGTPQHF | TGTGCCAGCACCGAGGAGGGAACCCCCCAGCATTTT
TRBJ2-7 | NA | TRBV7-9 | CASSFYIQQYF | TGTGCCAGCAGCTTTTACATCCAGCAGTACTTC
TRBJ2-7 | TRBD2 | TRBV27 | CASRREALSSYEQYF | TGTGCCAGCAGGCGGGAGGCTCTTAGTTCCTACGAGCAGTACTTC
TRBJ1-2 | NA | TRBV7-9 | CASSSWVRGAGYGYTF | TGTGCCAGCAGCTCCTGGGTAAGAGGCGCTGGCTATGGCTACACCTTC
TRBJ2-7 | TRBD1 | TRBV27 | CASSNRGEQYF | TGTGCCAGCAGTAACAGGGGCGAGCAGTACTTC
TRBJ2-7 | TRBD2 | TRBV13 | CASSSSGTSGYEQYF | TGTGCCAGCAGCTCTTCCGGGACTAGCGGCTACGAGCAGTACTTC
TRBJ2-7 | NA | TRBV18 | CASSSGPRASREQYF | TGTGCCAGCTCTAGTGGGCCCAGGGCCTCTAGGGAGCAGTACTTC
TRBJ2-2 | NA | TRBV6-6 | CASSFGGGWELFF | TGTGCCAGCAGTTTCGGGGGAGGATGGGAGCTGTTTTTT